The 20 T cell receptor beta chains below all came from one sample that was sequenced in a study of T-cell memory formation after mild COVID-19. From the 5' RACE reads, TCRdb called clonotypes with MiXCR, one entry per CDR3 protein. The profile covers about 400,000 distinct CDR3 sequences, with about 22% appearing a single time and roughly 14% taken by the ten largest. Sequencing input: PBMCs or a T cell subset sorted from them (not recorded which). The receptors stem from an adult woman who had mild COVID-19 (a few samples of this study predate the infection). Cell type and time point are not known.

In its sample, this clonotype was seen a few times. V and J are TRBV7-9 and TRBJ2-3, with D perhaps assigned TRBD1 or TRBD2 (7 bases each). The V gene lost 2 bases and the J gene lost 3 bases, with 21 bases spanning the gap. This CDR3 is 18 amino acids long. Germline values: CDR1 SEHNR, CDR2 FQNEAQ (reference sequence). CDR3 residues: CASSLTLQGEGRTDTQYF. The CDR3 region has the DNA TGTGCCAGCAGCTTAACACTCCAGGGGGAGGGCAGGACAGATACGCAGTATTTT. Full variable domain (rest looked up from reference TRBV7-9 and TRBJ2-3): DTGVSQNPRHKITKRGQNVTFRCDPISEHNRLYWYRQTLGQGPEFLTYFQNEAQLEKSRLLSDRFSAERPKGSFSTLEIQRTEQGDSAMYLCASSLTLQGEGRTDTQYFGPGTRLTVL.

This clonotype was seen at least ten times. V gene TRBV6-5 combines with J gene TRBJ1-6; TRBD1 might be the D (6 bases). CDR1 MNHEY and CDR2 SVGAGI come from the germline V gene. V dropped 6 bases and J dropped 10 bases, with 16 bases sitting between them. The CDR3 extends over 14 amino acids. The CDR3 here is CASRTRDNYSPLHF. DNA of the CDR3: TGTGCCAGCAGGACCCGGGACAACTACTCACCCCTCCACTTT.

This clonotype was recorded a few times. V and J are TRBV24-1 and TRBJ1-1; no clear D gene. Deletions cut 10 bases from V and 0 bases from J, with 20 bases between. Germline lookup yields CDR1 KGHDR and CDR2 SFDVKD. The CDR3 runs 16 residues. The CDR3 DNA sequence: TGTGCCACGAAACCATGGGGAACGAAACTGAACACTGAAGCTTTCTTT. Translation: CATKPWGTKLNTEAFF.

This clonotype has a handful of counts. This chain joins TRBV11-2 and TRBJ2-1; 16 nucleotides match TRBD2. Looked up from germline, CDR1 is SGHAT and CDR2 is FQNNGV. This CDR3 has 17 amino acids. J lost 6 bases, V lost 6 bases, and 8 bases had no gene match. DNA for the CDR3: TGTGCCAGCAGATCGGGACTAGCGGGAGGGCCGGGCAATGAGCAGTTCTTC. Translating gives CASRSGLAGGPGNEQFF.

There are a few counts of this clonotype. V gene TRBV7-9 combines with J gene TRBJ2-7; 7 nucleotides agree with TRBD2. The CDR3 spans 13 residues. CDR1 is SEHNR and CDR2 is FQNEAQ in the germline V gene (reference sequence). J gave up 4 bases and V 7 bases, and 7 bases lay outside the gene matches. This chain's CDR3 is CASKLAGAYEQYF. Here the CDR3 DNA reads TGTGCCAGCAAACTCGCGGGAGCGTACGAGCAGTACTTC.

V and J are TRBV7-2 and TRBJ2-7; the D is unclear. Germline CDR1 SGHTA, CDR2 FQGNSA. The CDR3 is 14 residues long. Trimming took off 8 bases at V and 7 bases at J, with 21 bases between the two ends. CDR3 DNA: TGTGCCAGCCGGACGACCGACCGGTTTCGGGAGCAGTACTTC. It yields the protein CASRTTDRFREQYF.

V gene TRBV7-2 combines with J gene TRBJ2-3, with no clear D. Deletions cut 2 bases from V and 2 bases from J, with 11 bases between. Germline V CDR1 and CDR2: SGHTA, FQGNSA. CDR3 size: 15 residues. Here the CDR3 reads CASSLQLRSTDTQYF. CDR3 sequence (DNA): TGTGCCAGCAGCTTACAGTTGAGATCCACAGATACGCAGTATTTT.

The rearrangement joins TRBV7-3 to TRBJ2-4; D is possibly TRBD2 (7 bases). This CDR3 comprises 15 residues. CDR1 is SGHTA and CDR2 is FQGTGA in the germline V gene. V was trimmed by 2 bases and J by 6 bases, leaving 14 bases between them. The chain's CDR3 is CASSLGGAEGNIQYF. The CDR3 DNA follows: TGTGCCAGCAGCTTAGGGGGGGCGGAGGGAAACATTCAGTACTTC.

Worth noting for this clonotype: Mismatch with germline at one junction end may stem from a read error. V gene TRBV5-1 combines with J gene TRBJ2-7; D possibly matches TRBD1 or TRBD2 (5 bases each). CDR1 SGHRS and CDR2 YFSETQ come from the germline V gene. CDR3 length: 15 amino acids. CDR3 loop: CSSSLRGSPNYEQYF. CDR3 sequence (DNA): TGCTCCAGCAGCTTGAGGGGCAGCCCCAATTACGAGCAGTACTTC.

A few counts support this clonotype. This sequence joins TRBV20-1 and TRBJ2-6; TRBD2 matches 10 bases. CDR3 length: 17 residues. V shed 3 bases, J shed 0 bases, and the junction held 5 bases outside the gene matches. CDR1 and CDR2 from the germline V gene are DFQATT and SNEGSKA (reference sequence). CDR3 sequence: CSASSGGLLSGANVLTF. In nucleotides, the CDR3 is TGCAGTGCTAGTAGCGGGGGGCTTCTCTCTGGGGCCAACGTCCTGACTTTC.

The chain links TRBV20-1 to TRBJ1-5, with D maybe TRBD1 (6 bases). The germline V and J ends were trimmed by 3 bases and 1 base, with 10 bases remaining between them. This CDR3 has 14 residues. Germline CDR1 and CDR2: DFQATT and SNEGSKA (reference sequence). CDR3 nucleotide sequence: TGCAGTGCTAGTTCGGGGGCGAGCAATCAGCCCCAGCATTTT. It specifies CSASSGASNQPQHF.

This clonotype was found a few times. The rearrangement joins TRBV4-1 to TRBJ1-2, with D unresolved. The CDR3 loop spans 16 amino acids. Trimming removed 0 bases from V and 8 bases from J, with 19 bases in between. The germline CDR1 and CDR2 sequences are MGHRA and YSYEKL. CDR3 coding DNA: TGCGCCAGCAGCCAAGAGGGAGCTCCGGGGATCCGGGGCTACACCTTC. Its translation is CASSQEGAPGIRGYTF.

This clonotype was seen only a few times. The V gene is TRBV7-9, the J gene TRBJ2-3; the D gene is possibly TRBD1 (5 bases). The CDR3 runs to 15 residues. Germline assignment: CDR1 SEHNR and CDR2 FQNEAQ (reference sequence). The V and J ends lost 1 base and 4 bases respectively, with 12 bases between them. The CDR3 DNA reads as TGTGCCAGCAGCTTAGAGGGGCTAAGGGCAGATACGCAGTATTTT. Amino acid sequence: CASSLEGLRADTQYF.

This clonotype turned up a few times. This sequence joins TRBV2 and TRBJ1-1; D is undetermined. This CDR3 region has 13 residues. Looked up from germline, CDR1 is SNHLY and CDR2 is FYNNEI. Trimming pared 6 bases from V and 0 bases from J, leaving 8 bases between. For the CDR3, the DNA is TGTGCCAGCAGGAGGGCGGTGAACACTGAAGCTTTCTTT. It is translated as CASRRAVNTEAFF.

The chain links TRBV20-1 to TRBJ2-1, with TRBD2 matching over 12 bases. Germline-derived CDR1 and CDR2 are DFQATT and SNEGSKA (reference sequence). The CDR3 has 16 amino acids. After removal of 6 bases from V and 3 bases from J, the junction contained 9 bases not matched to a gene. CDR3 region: CSAATSGRTFYNEQFF. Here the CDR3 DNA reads TGCAGTGCCGCCACTAGCGGGAGGACCTTCTACAATGAGCAGTTCTTC.

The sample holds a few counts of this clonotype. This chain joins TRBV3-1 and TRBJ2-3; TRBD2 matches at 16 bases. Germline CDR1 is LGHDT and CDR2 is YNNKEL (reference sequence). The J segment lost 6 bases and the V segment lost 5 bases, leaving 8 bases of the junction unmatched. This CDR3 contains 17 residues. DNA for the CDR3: TGTGCCAGCAGCTCCGGGGGACTAGCGGGGGGGCCCGATACGCAGTATTTT. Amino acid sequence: CASSSGGLAGGPDTQYF.

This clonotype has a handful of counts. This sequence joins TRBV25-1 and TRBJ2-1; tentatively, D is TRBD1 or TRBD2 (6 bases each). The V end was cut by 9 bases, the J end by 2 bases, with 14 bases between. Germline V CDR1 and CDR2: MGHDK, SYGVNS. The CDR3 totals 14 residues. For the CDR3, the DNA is TGTGCCAGTCAACAGGGAGGCCCCTACAATGAGCAGTTCTTC. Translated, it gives CASQQGGPYNEQFF.

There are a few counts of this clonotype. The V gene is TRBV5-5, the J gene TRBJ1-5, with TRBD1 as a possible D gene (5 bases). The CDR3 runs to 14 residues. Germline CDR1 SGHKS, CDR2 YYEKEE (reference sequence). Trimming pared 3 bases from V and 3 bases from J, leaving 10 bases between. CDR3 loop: CASSSGTYNQPQHF. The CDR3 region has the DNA TGTGCCAGCAGCTCCGGGACGTACAATCAGCCCCAGCATTTT.

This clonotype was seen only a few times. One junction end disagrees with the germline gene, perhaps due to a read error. The CDR3 loop is CASSLMAGLGDTNTQYF. The CDR3 nucleotides read TGTGCCAGCAGCTTAATGGCGGGACTCGGGGACACAAATACGCAGTATTTT. The chain has TRBV7-3 and TRBJ2-3, with D perhaps given as TRBD1 or TRBD2 (6 bases each). CDR1 is SGHTA, CDR2 FQGTGA, per germline. This CDR3 is built from 17 residues.

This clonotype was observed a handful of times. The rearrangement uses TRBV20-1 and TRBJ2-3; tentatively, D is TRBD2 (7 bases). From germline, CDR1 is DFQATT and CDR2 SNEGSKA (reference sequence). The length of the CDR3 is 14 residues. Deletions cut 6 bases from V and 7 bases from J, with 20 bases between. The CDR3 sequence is CSARGGGAGYTQYF. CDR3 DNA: TGCAGTGCGCGTGGGGGGGGCGCGGGTTATACGCAGTATTTT.